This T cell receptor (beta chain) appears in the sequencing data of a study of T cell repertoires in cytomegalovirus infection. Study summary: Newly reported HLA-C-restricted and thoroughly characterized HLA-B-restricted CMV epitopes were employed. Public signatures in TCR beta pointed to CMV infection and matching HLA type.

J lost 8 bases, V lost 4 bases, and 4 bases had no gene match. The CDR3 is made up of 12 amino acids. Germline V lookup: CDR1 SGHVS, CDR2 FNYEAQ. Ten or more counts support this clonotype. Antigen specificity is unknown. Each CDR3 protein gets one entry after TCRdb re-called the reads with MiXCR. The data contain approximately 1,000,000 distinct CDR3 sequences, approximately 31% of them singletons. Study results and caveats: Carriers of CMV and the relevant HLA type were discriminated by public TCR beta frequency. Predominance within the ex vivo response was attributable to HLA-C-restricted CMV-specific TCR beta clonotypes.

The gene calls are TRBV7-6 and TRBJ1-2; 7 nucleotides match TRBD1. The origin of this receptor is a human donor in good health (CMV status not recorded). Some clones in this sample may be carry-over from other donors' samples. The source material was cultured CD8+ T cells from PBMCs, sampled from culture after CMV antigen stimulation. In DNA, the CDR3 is TGTGCCAGCAGCTCGACAGGGTTGGGCTACACCTTC. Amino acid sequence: CASSSTGLGYTF.